Presented here are 29 T cell receptor beta chains from one specimen sequenced in a study of blood T cells in healthy people across ages (dated by TCRdb to the mid-2010s). Library generation was performed with 5' RACE. Instrument used: Illumina HiSeq 2500. A second PCR of roughly 7 to 12 cycles was performed with a sample-barcoded 5' primer and a J-beta primer mix. TCRdb passed the public sequencing reads through fastp at Q25 and MiXCR, retaining productive beta sequences. Rows with one shared CDR3 protein collapse into an entry with the most common genes and DNA. The sample records around 1.5 million distinct CDR3 sequences, approximately 32% of which are singletons. The ten largest clones add up to roughly 12% of the sample. What was sequenced was blood. These receptor sequences come from a woman in her thirties in good health.

This clonotype was observed a handful of times. The V gene is TRBV7-2, the J gene TRBJ1-2, with a weak D call TRBD1 (6 bases). Germline CDR1 is SGHTA and CDR2 is FQGNSA. The CDR3 covers 16 residues. V was pared by 2 bases and J by 2 bases, with 15 bases between. CDR3 residues: CASSLSSGALNYGYTF. In nucleotides, the CDR3 is TGTGCCAGCAGCTTATCCTCAGGGGCGTTAAACTATGGCTACACCTTC.

The chain uses TRBV27 and TRBJ1-2; D might be TRBD1 (5 bases). V shed 2 bases and J shed 10 bases, with 14 bases lying between them. Germline V gene lookup returns CDR1 MNHEY and CDR2 SMNVEV (reference sequence). The CDR3 extends over 13 amino acids. The DNA for the CDR3 is TGTGCCAGCAGTTTAGTCTTTAGGGGTGACTACACCTTC. Protein product: CASSLVFRGDYTF.

The chain is built from TRBV7-3 and TRBJ2-1; the D gene is possibly TRBD1 (6 bases). Trimming cost V 2 bases and J 9 bases, with 11 bases left between them. The CDR3 loop spans 13 amino acids. Germline V gene data show CDR1 as SGHTA and CDR2 as FQGTGA. CDR3 nucleotide sequence: TGTGCCAGCAGCTTAGTCACACAGGGTGAGCAGTTCTTC. Protein: CASSLVTQGEQFF.

This clonotype appeared a few times. V and J are TRBV7-9 and TRBJ2-5, with 8 bases aligning to TRBD1. CDR1 and CDR2 from the germline V gene are SEHNR and FQNEAQ (reference sequence). V was pared by 5 bases and J by 5 bases, with 7 bases of the junction left unmatched. The CDR3 covers 14 residues. The CDR3 region has the DNA TGTGCCAGCAGCGGCAGGGGGCTTGGGGAGACCCAGTACTTC. Amino acids: CASSGRGLGETQYF.

This clonotype was seen only a few times. This rearrangement joins TRBV15 to TRBJ2-1; D remains ambiguous. V gave up 5 bases and J gave up 7 bases, with 12 bases separating them. The CDR3 loop spans 13 amino acids. Germline CDR1 reads LNHNV; CDR2 reads YYDKDF (reference sequence). CDR3 in amino acids: CATSGWTGNEQFF. CDR3 bases: TGTGCCACCAGCGGTTGGACGGGTAATGAGCAGTTCTTC.

This clonotype has a count of ten or more. The rearrangement joins TRBV29-1 to TRBJ2-7; the D is unclear. CDR3 length equals 14 residues. Trimming stripped 3 bases from V and 6 bases from J, with 18 bases between. Germline V CDR1 and CDR2: SQVTM, ANQGSEA. DNA of the CDR3: TGCAGCGTTGAGGCCTACGCGAGTGGTGGCGAGCAGTACTTC. This encodes CSVEAYASGGEQYF.

This chain uses TRBV7-6 with TRBJ2-1; 10 nucleotides match TRBD2. This CDR3 region has 14 residues. CDR1 is SGHVS and CDR2 is FNYEAQ in the germline V gene. Trimming removed 2 bases from V and 10 bases from J; junction bases left unmatched: 5. The CDR3 bases are TGTGCCAGCAGCTTACGTAGTAGCGGGGGGGAGCAGTTCTTC. Translation: CASSLRSSGGEQFF.

The chain recombines TRBV6-4 with TRBJ2-3; TRBD2 agrees at 8 bases. J gave up 3 bases and V 2 bases, and 7 bases lay outside the gene matches. The V gene's germline CDR1 is MRHNA and CDR2 SNTAGT. This CDR3 region has 16 residues. Written as DNA, the CDR3 is TGTGCCAGCAGTGACGGCGCGGGAGGTGTAACAGATACGCAGTATTTT. Its protein product is CASSDGAGGVTDTQYF.

The chain couples TRBV5-1 to TRBJ2-1; 7 bases map to TRBD1. The CDR3 totals 16 residues. Germline CDR1 is SGHRS and CDR2 is YFSETQ. V lost 4 bases, J lost 9 bases, and 16 bases stayed unmatched. The CDR3 sequence: CASSTRWQGVYGEQFF. CDR3 sequence (DNA): TGCGCCAGCAGCACCAGGTGGCAGGGGGTATACGGTGAGCAGTTCTTC. Full variable domain (rest looked up from reference TRBV5-1 and TRBJ2-1): KAGVTQTPRYLIKTRGQQVTLSCSPISGHRSVSWYQQTPGQGLQFLFEYFSETQRNKGNFPGRFSGRQFSNSRSEMNVSTLELGDSALYLCASSTRWQGVYGEQFFGPGTRLTVL.

This clonotype was recorded a few times. A much larger clonotype is one base distant, so this may be a read error. The rearrangement uses TRBV9 and TRBJ2-7, with TRBD1 matching over 10 bases. Trimming cost V 4 bases and J 6 bases; bases outside gene matches: 4. This CDR3 has 13 amino acids. Germline CDR1 is SGDLS and CDR2 is YYNGEE. CDR3 DNA sequence: TGTGCCAGCAGCCTGGGACAGGGGAGCGAGCAGTACTTC. Encoded protein: CASSLGQGSEQYF.

A few counts support this clonotype. This chain joins TRBV5-1 and TRBJ2-7, with D maybe TRBD1 (6 bases). Germline values: CDR1 SGHRS, CDR2 YFSETQ. V was shortened by 1 base and J by 2 bases, with 22 bases between the two germline ends. The CDR3 covers 18 residues. CDR3 region: CASSLRTANALRTYEQYF. CDR3 in DNA: TGCGCCAGCAGCTTGAGGACAGCGAACGCGCTGAGAACCTACGAGCAGTACTTC.

This clonotype has just one count. One end of the junction is discordant with germline, which a read error may explain. V usage is TRBV30 and J usage is TRBJ2-2; a weak D match, TRBD2 (5 bases). The germline CDR1 and CDR2 sequences are GTSNPN and SVGIG (reference sequence). The CDR3 contains 14 residues. This chain's CDR3 is CAWSLRLITGERFF. The CDR3 nucleotides are TGTGCCTGGAGTCTCCGACTGATCACCGGGGAGCGGTTTTTT.

The chain recombines TRBV20-1 with TRBJ2-1, with D unresolved. Germline V gene data show CDR1 as DFQATT and CDR2 as SNEGSKA (reference sequence). The length of the CDR3 is 12 residues. CDR3 nucleotides: TGCACCCGAGCTCCCCCAAACAATGAGCAGTTCTTC. Its protein is CTRAPPNNEQFF.

V and J are TRBV24-1 and TRBJ2-1; D is tentatively TRBD1 or TRBD2 (5 bases each). Germline V gene sequence: CDR1 KGHDR, CDR2 SFDVKD. The CDR3 is 16 residues long. V was shortened by 5 bases and J by 0 bases, with 13 bases between the two germline ends. The CDR3 loop reads CATSVPRGVSYNEQFF. Here the CDR3 DNA reads TGTGCCACCAGTGTTCCGCGAGGGGTCTCCTACAATGAGCAGTTCTTC.

The chain is built from TRBV4-2 and TRBJ1-5, with 8 bases lining up with TRBD1. Germline V lookup: CDR1 LGHNA, CDR2 YNFKEQ. V shed 4 bases and J 1 base; nucleotides not matched to a gene: 6. The CDR3 loop spans 16 amino acids. The CDR3: CASSPSGQASNQPQHF. The CDR3 coding sequence is TGTGCCAGCAGCCCCTCGGGACAGGCCAGCAATCAGCCCCAGCATTTT.

This chain connects TRBV7-9 to TRBJ2-3; 8 bases map to TRBD2. This CDR3 is 18 amino acids long. Germline loops: CDR1 SEHNR, CDR2 FQNEAQ (reference sequence). The junction had 11 bases not matched to a gene; V was cut back by 3 bases and J by 0 bases. The CDR3 reads CASSFGWRREGSTDTQYF. CDR3 in DNA: TGTGCCAGCAGCTTCGGCTGGAGACGGGAGGGTAGCACAGATACGCAGTATTTT.

The chain has TRBV18 and TRBJ1-6; no clear D. Germline values: CDR1 KGHSH, CDR2 LQKENI. Trimming stripped 1 base from V and 6 bases from J, with 7 bases between. The CDR3 is made up of 14 amino acids. CDR3: CASSPREPNSPLHF. Written as DNA, the CDR3 is TGTGCCAGCTCACCACGGGAACCTAATTCACCCCTCCACTTT.

This clonotype was observed at least ten times. The chain couples TRBV5-1 to TRBJ2-7; TRBD2 agrees at 14 bases. J was trimmed by 6 bases and V by 6 bases; bases with no gene match: 11. This CDR3 has 16 amino acids. Germline values: CDR1 SGHRS, CDR2 YFSETQ. The CDR3 coding sequence is TGCGCCAGCACTCCTTCGGGACTAGCGGGAGTCATCGAGCAGTACTTC. Amino acid sequence: CASTPSGLAGVIEQYF.

This clonotype was observed a handful of times. The gene calls are TRBV15 and TRBJ2-7, with D uncertain. There are 14 residues in the CDR3. Germline lookup yields CDR1 LNHNV and CDR2 YYDKDF (reference sequence). Trimming cost V 3 bases and J 2 bases, with 11 bases left between them. CDR3 bases: TGTGCCACCAGCAGTGACCCAATAGCCTACGAGCAGTACTTC. Its translation is CATSSDPIAYEQYF.

This clonotype was recorded once. The chain recombines TRBV7-2 with TRBJ2-7; 7 nucleotides align to TRBD2. This CDR3 is built from 16 residues. The junction had 11 bases not matched to a gene; V was cut back by 5 bases and J by 1 base. CDR1 is SGHTA and CDR2 is FQGNSA in the germline V gene. The chain's CDR3 is CASSHGLDLRSYEQYF. CDR3 DNA: TGTGCCAGCAGCCACGGACTAGACCTGAGGTCCTACGAGCAGTACTTC.

This clonotype was seen ten or more times. This chain joins TRBV27 and TRBJ2-7; 8 positions match TRBD2. CDR1 and CDR2 (germline): MNHEY, SMNVEV (reference sequence). CDR3 length: 17 amino acids. The junction had 12 bases not matched to a gene; V was cut back by 2 bases and J by 3 bases. CDR3 sequence (DNA): TGTGCCAGCAGTTTACGGGCGTACGGGAGGGCTAGCTACGAGCAGTACTTC. Translating it yields CASSLRAYGRASYEQYF.

This clonotype was counted a few times. CDR3 DNA: TGCAGTGCTAGACTACTAGCGGGAGGAAATGAGCAGTACTTC. Protein product: CSARLLAGGNEQYF. J is TRBJ2-7 and V is TRBV20-1; 12 nucleotides agree with TRBD2. Looked up from germline, CDR1 is DFQATT and CDR2 is SNEGSKA (reference sequence). The CDR3 consists of 14 residues. With 2 bases clipped from V and 7 bases from J, the junction kept 6 bases outside the gene matches.

J is TRBJ2-5 and V is TRBV20-1, with D possibly TRBD2 on 6 matching bases. V lost 5 bases and J lost 5, with 18 bases in between. CDR3 length equals 14 residues. Germline CDR1 DFQATT, CDR2 SNEGSKA (reference sequence). CDR3 loop: CSAGRLVGMETQYF. Written as DNA, the CDR3 is TGCAGTGCTGGCCGACTAGTCGGTATGGAGACCCAGTACTTC.

The V gene is TRBV28, the J gene TRBJ1-1; 11 bases fit TRBD1. The CDR3 runs to 16 residues. Looked up from germline, CDR1 is MDHEN and CDR2 is SYDVKM. J gave up 5 bases and V 7 bases, and 12 bases lay outside the gene matches. This CDR3 is CASIMVRTGGETEAFF. CDR3 sequence (DNA): TGTGCCAGCATCATGGTACGGACAGGGGGCGAAACTGAAGCTTTCTTT.

CDR3 region: CASSQRGALDTQYF. The CDR3 nucleotides are TGTGCCAGCAGCCAAAGGGGGGCCTTGGATACGCAGTATTTT. This chain joins TRBV3-1 and TRBJ2-3; D could derive from TRBD1 or TRBD2 (6 bases each). Germline V gene sequence: CDR1 LGHDT, CDR2 YNNKEL (reference sequence). Trimming cost V 2 bases and J 6 bases, with 12 bases left between them. The CDR3 consists of 14 residues.

This clonotype was detected only a few times. The V call is TRBV20-1, the J call TRBJ1-2; TRBD1 matches 12 bases. The CDR3 contains 15 residues. Germline-derived CDR1 and CDR2 are DFQATT and SNEGSKA (reference sequence). After removal of 1 base from V and 4 bases from J, the junction contained 4 bases not matched to a gene. The CDR3 protein is CSARAGTGGSYGYTF. Here the CDR3 DNA reads TGCAGTGCTAGAGCCGGGACAGGGGGCAGCTATGGCTACACCTTC.

The rearrangement joins TRBV6-1 to TRBJ1-2, with 7 bases lining up with TRBD1. The CDR3 consists of 15 residues. J gave up 4 bases and V 0 bases, and 5 bases lay outside the gene matches. The germline V gene has CDR1 MNHNS and CDR2 SASEGT. The CDR3 sequence: CASSEAPGGGYGYTF. CDR3 nucleotide sequence: TGTGCCAGCAGTGAAGCGCCAGGGGGTGGCTATGGCTACACCTTC.

This clonotype was detected a few times. The chain joins TRBV4-1 to TRBJ2-7; 11 positions match TRBD1. CDR3 length: 14 residues. Per germline, CDR1 MGHRA and CDR2 YSYEKL. Trimming took 5 bases from V and 5 from J; bases not matched to a gene: 5. Here the CDR3 DNA reads TGCGCCAGCAGCGCCCGGACAGGGGGCAACGAGCAGTACTTC. Its translation is CASSARTGGNEQYF.

The chain uses TRBV6-2 or TRBV6-3 and TRBJ2-1; 7 bases match TRBD1. Germline-derived CDR1 and CDR2 are MNHEY and SVGEGT. The ends lost 7 bases at V and 8 bases at J; junction bases unmatched: 8. The CDR3 contains 13 residues. The CDR3 DNA sequence: TGTGCCAGCAACAGGGGTAAAACCGATGAGCAGTTCTTC. Translation: CASNRGKTDEQFF.